This paragraph reports one T cell receptor beta chain. Its cognate antigen has yet to be identified. No base quality information exists; no much larger clone differs at one position. At the DNA level, this CDR3 is encoded by other sequences in the same sample as well. The record originates from a study of CD8+ T cells in alopecia areata (dated by TCRdb to the late 2010s). Notes on the research overall: The treated patients took part in an open-label pilot trial in which moderate-to-severe alopecia areata was treated with oral tofacitinib at 5 to 10 mg twice daily. Patients stayed on tofacitinib for 6 to 18 months and then had 6 months of follow-up off drug so that delayed response and recurrence could be assessed. In humans, TCRbeta sequencing was performed on scalp tissue and on sorted CD4+ and CD8+ peripheral blood T cells from healthy controls and from patients with patchy or totalis/universalis alopecia areata. Disease severity in treated patients was measured with the SALT score, which quantifies the percentage of affected scalp surface area. Tofacitinib-treated patients had biopsies at baseline and at 4 and 24 weeks of treatment, with a later scalp biopsy in several patients. Scalp clonality was compared across normal scalp (n=4), patchy alopecia areata scalp (n=8), and alopecia totalis/universalis scalp (n=8). The study used high-throughput TCRbeta sequencing to examine T cell clonal expansion in alopecia areata, in both the C3H/HeJ mouse model and human patients. TCRbeta CDR3 regions were amplified by immunoSEQ multiplex PCR with 35 Vbeta forward and 13 Jbeta reverse primers. RNA was extracted with the PAXgene miRNA kit for fixed scalp, the miRNeasy kit for PBMCs, and the RNeasy kit for mouse skin. Study-level results and caveats: Higher clonality and more expanded CD8+ clones were observed in lesional scalp than in normal scalp, particularly in alopecia totalis/universalis, a finding suggestive of antigenic drive. Many expanded lesional clones were found to persist in scalp and blood during tofacitinib treatment, and relapse after treatment cessation may be partly explained by this persistence. With tofacitinib, both scalp clonality and the number of expanded CD8+ clones among the top 100 scalp clones went down significantly. Compared with mice, TCR sequences shared between patients were less clear, possibly partly because of HLA diversity across the patient population. Unlike mouse skin, where gammadelta T cells dominate, normal human skin contains resident alphabeta T cells that get sequenced too, which complicates analysis of the scalp TCR repertoire. The treated cohort was small, with a single nonresponder, so links between baseline CD8+ expansion and response need larger studies.

Library method: the immunoSEQ multiplex PCR assay. For TCR sequencing, RNA was extracted from every sample and reverse transcribed into cDNA to serve as template. SuperScript III was used to make first-strand cDNA, primed with a 2:1 mix of oligo-dT and random hexamers. A synthetic immune receptor repertoire was used to gauge amplification bias, and whatever bias remained was removed computationally. Regarding the original processing steps: Raw reads were preprocessed to remove errors, and CDR3 was defined according to IMGT conventions as the region from the conserved cysteine to phenylalanine. To get clonality, Shannon entropy was normalized by log2 of the number of productive unique TCRs and the result was subtracted from 1. Whether scalp clones were CD4 or CD8 was inferred by matching scalp TCRbeta sequences against CD4 and CD8 repertoires sorted from blood. TCRdb took this table from immuneACCESS and kept in-frame rearrangements with V and J called. Such tables lack part of the clones; where checked against another copy, unresolved V genes explain under half of the gap, and the rest is unexplained. That table is the source of V, J and clone size, and D and trimming were worked out from the DNA. The sample table contains 200,000 or so clones; only one count was recorded for 30% to 40% of them. In total, the top ten clones hold roughly 0.45% of the sample.

V sheds 1 base and J sheds 5 bases, leaving 6 bases between their ends. For CDR1 and CDR2, the germline V gene (reference sequence) lists GTSNPN and SVGIG. The CDR3 goes from the cysteine to the phenylalanine over 12 residues. Left in the record is the CDR3 DNA by itself, 36 bases read in frame from the first base. The sample's treatment or condition label, decoded: oral pan-JAK inhibitor, 5-10 mg twice daily. Lesional scalp punch biopsies and peripheral blood were obtained from alopecia areata patients. After PBMCs were isolated by density centrifugation and stained for CD3, CD4 and CD8, a FACSAria was used to sort CD4+ and CD8+ T cells.

The sequences come from CD4+ T cells sorted from blood, collected at approximately week 30, from a patient treated with tofacitinib. The chain links TRBV30 with TRBJ2-1, with no reliable assignment of the D segment. This receptor was obtained from a human donor with alopecia areata. The nucleotide sequence reads as follows: TGTGCCTGGAGTGGTCTAAACAATGAGCAGTTCTTC. It translates as CAWSGLNNEQFF.